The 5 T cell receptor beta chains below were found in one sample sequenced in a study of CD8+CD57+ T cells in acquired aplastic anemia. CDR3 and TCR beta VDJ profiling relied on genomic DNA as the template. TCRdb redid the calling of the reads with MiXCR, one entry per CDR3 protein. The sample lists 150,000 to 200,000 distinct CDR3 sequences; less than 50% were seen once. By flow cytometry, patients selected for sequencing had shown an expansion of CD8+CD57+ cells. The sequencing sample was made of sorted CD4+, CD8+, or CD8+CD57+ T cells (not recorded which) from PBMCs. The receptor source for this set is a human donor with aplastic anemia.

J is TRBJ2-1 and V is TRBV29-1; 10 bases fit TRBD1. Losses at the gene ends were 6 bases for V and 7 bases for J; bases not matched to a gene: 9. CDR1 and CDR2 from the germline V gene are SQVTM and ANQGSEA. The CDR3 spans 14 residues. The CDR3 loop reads CSVERDRGINEQFF. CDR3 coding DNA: TGCAGCGTGGAGCGGGACAGGGGAATAAATGAGCAGTTCTTC.

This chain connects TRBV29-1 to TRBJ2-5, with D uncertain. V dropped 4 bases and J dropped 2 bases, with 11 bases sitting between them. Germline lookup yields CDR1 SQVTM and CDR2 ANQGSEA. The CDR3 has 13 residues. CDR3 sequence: CSVGGQTQETQYF. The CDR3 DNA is TGCAGCGTTGGAGGTCAGACGCAAGAGACCCAGTACTTC.

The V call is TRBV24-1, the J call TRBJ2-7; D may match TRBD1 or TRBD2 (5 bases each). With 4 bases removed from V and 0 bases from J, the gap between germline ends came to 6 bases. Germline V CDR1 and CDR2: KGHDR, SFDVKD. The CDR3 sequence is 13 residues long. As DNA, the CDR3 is TGTGCCACCAGTGAGGGGGACTCCTACGAGCAGTACTTC. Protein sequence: CATSEGDSYEQYF.

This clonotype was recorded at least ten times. CDR3 amino acids: CASSSPTQGTQNTGELFF. The CDR3 region has the DNA TGTGCCAGCAGCTCCCCCACTCAGGGGACTCAGAACACCGGGGAGCTGTTTTTT. The chain couples TRBV11-1 to TRBJ2-2; D possibly matches TRBD1 or TRBD2 (6 bases each). CDR3 size: 18 residues. Trimming took 4 bases from V and 1 from J, leaving 19 bases between them. Germline CDR1 is SGHAT and CDR2 is FQDESV (reference sequence).

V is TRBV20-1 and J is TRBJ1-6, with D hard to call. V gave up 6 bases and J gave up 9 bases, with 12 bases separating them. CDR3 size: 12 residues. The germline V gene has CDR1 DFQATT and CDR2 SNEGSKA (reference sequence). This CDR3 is CSAGSSPSPLHF. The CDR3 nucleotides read TGCAGTGCCGGGAGTTCTCCTTCACCCCTCCACTTT.